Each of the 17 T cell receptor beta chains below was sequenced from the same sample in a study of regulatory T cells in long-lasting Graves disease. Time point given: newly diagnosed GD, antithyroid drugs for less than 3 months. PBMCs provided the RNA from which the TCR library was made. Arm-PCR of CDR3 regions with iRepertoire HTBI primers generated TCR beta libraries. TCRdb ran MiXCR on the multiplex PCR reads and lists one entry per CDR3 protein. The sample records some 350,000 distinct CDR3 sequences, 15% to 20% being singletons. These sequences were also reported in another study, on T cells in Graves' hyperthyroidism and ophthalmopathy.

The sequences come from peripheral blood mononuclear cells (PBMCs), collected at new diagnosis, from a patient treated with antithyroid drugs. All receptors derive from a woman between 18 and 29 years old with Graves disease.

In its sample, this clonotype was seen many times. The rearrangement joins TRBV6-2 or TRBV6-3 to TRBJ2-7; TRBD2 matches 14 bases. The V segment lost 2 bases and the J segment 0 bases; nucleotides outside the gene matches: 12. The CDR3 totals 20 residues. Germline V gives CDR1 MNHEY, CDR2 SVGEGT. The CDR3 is CASSYLAGLAGGSHSYEQYF. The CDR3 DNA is TGTGCCAGCAGTTACCTCGCCGGACTAGCGGGGGGATCTCACTCCTACGAGCAGTACTTC.

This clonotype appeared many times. The CDR3 nucleotides are TGTGCCAGCTCTCCTAGCGGCCCAACCTCCTACGAGCAGTACTTC. The encoded protein is CASSPSGPTSYEQYF. The chain couples TRBV18 to TRBJ2-7, with TRBD2 matching 7 bases. Germline CDR1 and CDR2: KGHSH and LQKENI. J gave up 0 bases and V 6 bases, and 8 bases lay outside the gene matches. CDR3 length: 15 amino acids.

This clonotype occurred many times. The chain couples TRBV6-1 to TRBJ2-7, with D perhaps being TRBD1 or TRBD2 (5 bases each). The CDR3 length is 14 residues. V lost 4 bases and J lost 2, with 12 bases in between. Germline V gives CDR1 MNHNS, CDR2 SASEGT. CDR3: CASSAGRQTYEQYF. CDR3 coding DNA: TGTGCCAGCAGTGCGGGACGGCAGACCTACGAGCAGTACTTC.

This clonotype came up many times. The DNA for the CDR3 is TGTGCCAGCAGCCAAAGGCAGGGAAGTAATGAAAAACTGTTTTTT. This sequence encodes CASSQRQGSNEKLFF. The gene calls are TRBV3-1 and TRBJ1-4; D might be TRBD1 (5 bases). This CDR3 spans 15 amino acids. CDR1 and CDR2 (germline): LGHDT, YNNKEL (reference sequence). V was clipped by 2 bases and J by 4 bases, with 11 bases between them.

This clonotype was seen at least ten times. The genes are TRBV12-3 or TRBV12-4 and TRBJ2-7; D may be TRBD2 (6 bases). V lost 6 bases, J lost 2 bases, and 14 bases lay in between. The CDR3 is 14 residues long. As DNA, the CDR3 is TGTGCCAGCAGGGGAGCGGGCGGAACCTACGAGCAGTACTTC. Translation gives CASRGAGGTYEQYF.

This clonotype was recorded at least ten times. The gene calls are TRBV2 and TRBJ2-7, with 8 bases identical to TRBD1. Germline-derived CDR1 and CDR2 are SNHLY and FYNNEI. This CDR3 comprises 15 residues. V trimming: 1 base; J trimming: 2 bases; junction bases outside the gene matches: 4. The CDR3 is CASSEGQGTAYEQYF. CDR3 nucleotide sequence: TGTGCCAGCAGTGAAGGACAGGGGACAGCCTACGAGCAGTACTTC.

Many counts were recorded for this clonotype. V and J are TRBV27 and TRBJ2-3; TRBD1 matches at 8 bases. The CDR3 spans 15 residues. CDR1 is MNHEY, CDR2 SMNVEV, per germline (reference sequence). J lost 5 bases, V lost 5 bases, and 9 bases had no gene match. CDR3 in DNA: TGTGCCAGCAGTCCCTCTCCAGGGGGCGGAGATACGCAGTATTTT. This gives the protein CASSPSPGGGDTQYF.

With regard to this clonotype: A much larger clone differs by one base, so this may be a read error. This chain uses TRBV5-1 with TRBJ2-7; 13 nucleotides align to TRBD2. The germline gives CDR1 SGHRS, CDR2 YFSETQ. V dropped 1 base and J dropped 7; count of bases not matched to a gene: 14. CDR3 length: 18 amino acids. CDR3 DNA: TGCGCCAGCAGCTTGCCCCAATTACTAGCGGGGGGGCGGGATGAGCAGTACTTC. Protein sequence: CASSLPQLLAGGRDEQYF.

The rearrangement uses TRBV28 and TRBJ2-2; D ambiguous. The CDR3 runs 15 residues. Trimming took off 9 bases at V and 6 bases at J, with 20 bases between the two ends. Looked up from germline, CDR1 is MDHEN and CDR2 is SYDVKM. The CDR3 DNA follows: TGTGCCAGTCGACCAGACACCCACAACGCCGGGGAGCTGTTTTTT. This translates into CASRPDTHNAGELFF.

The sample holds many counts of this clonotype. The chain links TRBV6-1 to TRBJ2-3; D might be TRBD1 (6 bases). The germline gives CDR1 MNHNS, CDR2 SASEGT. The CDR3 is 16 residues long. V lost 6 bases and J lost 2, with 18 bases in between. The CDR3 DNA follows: TGTGCCAGCAGCTCCCGGACAGTTCAGTTCACAGATACGCAGTATTTT. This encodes CASSSRTVQFTDTQYF.

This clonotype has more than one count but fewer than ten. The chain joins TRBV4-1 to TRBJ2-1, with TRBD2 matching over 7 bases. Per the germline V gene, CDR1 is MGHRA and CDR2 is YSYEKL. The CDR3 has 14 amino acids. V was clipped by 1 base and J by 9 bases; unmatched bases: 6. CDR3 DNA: TGCGCCAGCAGCCAAGGGCGCGGGAGCTTTGAGCAGTTCTTC. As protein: CASSQGRGSFEQFF.

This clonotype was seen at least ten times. This CDR3 is CATRASGHTGELFF. The CDR3 region has the DNA TGTGCCACCCGGGCTAGCGGGCACACCGGGGAGCTGTTTTTT. The gene calls are TRBV7-3 and TRBJ2-2, with TRBD2 matching 8 bases. V was pared by 10 bases and J by 3 bases, with 7 bases of the junction left unmatched. Germline V gene data show CDR1 as SGHTA and CDR2 as FQGTGA. There are 14 residues in the CDR3.

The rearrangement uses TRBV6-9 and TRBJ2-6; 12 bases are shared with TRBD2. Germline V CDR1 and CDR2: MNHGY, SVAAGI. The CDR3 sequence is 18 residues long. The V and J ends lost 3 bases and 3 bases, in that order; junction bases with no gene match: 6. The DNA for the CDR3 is TGTGCCAGCAGTTACTTAGCTAGCGGGAGGGATGGGGCCAACGTCCTGACTTTC. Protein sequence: CASSYLASGRDGANVLTF.

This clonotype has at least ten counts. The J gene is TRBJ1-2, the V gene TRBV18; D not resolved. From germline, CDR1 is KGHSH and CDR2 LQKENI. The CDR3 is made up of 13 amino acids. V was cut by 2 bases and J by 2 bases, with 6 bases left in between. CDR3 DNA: TGTGCCAGCTCACCAGGGGAGAACTATGGCTACACCTTC. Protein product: CASSPGENYGYTF.

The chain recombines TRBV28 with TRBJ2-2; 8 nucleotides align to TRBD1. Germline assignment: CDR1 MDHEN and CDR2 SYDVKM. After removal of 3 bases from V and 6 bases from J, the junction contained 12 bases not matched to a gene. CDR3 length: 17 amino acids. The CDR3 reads CASSFARDRLPPGELFF. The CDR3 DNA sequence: TGTGCCAGCAGTTTTGCCCGGGACAGGTTGCCTCCCGGGGAGCTGTTTTTT.

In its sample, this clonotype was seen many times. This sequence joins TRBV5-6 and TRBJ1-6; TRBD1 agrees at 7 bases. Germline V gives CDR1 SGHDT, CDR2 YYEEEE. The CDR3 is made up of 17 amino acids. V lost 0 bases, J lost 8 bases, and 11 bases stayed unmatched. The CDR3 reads CASSLEGAWGLDSPLHF. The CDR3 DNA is TGTGCCAGCAGCTTGGAGGGGGCCTGGGGGTTGGATTCACCCCTCCACTTT.

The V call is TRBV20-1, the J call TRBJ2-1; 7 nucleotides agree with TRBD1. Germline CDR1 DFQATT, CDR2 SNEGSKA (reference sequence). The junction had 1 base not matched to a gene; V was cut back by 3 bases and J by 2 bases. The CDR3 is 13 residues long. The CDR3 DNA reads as TGCAGTGCTAGGGGACAGACCTACAATGAGCAGTTCTTC. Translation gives CSARGQTYNEQFF.